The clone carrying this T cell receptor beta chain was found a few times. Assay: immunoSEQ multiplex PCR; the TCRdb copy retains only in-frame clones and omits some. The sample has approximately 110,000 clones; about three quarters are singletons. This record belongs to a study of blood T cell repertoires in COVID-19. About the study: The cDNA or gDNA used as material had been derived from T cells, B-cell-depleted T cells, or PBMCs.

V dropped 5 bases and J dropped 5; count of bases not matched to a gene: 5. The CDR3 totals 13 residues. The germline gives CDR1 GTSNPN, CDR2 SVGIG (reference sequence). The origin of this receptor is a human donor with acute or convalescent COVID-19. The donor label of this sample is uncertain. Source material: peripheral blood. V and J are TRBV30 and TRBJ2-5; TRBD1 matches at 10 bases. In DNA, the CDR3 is TGTGCCTGGCGACAGGGGGCTGGGGAGACCCAGTACTTC. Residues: CAWRQGAGETQYF.